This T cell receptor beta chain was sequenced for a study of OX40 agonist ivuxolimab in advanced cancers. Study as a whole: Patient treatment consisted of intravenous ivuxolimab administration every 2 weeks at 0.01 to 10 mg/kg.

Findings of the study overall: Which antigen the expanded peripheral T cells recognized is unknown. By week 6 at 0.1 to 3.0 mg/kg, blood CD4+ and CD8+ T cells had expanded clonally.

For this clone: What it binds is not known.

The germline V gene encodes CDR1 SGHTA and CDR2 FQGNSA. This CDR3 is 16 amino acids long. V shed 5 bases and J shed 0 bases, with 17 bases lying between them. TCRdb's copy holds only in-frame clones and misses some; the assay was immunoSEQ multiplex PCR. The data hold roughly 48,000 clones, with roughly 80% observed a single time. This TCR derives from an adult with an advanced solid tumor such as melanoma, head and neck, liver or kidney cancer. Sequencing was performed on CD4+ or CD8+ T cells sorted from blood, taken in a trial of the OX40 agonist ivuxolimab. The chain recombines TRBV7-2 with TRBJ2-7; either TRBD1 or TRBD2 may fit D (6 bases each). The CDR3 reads CASSPGAGRVSYEQYF. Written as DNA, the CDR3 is TGTGCCAGCAGCCCGGGGGCCGGACGCGTCTCCTACGAGCAGTACTTC.